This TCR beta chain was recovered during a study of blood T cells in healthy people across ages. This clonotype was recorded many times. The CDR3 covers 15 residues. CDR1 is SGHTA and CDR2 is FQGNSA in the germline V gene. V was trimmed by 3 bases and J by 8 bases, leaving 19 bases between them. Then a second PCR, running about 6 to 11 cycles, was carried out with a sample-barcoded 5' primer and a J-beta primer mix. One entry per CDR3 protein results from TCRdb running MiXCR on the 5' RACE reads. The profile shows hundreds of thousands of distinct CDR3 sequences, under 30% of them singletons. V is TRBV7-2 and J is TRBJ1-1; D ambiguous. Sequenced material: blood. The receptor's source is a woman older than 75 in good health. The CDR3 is CASSFPSLRPTEAFF. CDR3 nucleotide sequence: TGTGCCAGCAGCTTTCCTTCCCTCAGACCGACGGAAGCTTTCTTT.